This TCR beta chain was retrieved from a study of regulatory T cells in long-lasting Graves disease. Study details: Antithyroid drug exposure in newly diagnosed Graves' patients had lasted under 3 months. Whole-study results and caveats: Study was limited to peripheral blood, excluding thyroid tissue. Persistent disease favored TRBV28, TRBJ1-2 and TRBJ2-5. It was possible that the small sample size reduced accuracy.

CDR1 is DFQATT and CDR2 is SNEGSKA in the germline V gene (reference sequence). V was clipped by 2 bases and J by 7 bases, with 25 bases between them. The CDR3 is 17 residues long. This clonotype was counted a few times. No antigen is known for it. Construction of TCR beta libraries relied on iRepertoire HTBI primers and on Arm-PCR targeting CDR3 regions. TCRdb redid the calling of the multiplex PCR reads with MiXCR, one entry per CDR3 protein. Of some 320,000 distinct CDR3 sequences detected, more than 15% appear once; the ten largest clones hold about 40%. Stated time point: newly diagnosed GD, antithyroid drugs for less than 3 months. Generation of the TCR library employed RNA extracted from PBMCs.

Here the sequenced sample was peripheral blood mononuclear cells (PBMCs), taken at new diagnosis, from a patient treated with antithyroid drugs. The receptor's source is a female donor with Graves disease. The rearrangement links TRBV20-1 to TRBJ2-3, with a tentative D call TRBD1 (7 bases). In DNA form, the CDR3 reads TGCAGTGCTAGACGCGTCGGGACCACAGGAGGGGGCAATACGCAGTATTTT. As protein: CSARRVGTTGGGNTQYF.